This T cell receptor (beta chain) was recovered during a study of cytomegalovirus exposure and HLA in healthy donors. Study at large: Approximately 85 million unique TCRs from HLA-typed donors made up an early data release.

General study points: HLA-A and HLA-B allele assignments for most subjects were reportedly predicted accurately using TCR beta sequences. Information on immune exposure was restricted to one variable (CMV serostatus).

PCR was performed using 60 Vbeta and 13 Jbeta primers. Method: immunoSEQ multiplex PCR; TCRdb's copy keeps in-frame clones and lacks some. The sample shows roughly 150,000 clones, 65% to 80% of them seen only once. Remarks on this clone: Its target is not known.

The J segment lost 4 bases and the V segment lost 6 bases, leaving 8 bases of the junction unmatched. The CDR3 has 13 amino acids. In germline, CDR1 is SQVTM, CDR2 ANQGSEA. The sample consisted of PBMCs. The clonotype was recovered from a man in his forties in good health and CMV-seronegative. The rearrangement uses TRBV29-1 and TRBJ2-7; 8 bases fit TRBD1. For the CDR3, the DNA is TGCAGCGTGACGACAGGGGAAAGGTACGAGCAGTACTTC. Its translation is CSVTTGERYEQYF.